The rows below give T cell receptor beta chains drawn from one sample of a study of blood T cells in healthy people across ages. TCRdb reprocessed the 5' RACE reads via MiXCR and lists one record per CDR3 protein. This sample yields 700,000 to 900,000 distinct CDR3 sequences, of which roughly 50% are seen a single time; approximately 41% belongs to the top ten. The sequenced sample consisted of blood. Receptors originate from a man of 80 years or more in good health. CDR3s leave out the opening cysteine and the closing phenylalanine or tryptophan.

j_call | v_call | cdr3_aa
TRBJ2-2 | TRBV5-1 | ASSLRQGNTGELF
TRBJ2-7 | TRBV5-6 | ASSGTTGLAFSEQY
TRBJ1-1 | TRBV20-1 | SAKSGGGGTEAF
TRBJ2-7 | TRBV5-1 | ASSRDPGGLYEQY
TRBJ2-7 | TRBV5-1 | ASSRGDRLGSYEQY
TRBJ1-2 | TRBV27 | ASSPSTGRGYT
TRBJ1-5 | TRBV27 | ARSHTRILQPQH
TRBJ2-1 | TRBV7-4 | ASSLGPERESYNEQF
. | TRBV6-6 | ASSYRRETSEQY
TRBJ2-3 | TRBV7-3 | ASSYGAGPSGTTDTQY
TRBJ2-1 | TRBV6-5 | ASSKRTIYNEQF
TRBJ1-6 | TRBV14 | ASSQIGTANSPLH
TRBJ2-7 | TRBV5-1 | ASNLGTSGPYEQY
TRBJ1-6 | TRBV11-2 | ASSLVFRGPKSPLH
TRBJ2-3 | TRBV7-9 | ASSLASVSDTQY
TRBJ2-7 | TRBV4-2 | ASSQEPSGVTNEQY
TRBJ2-3 | TRBV5-1 | ASSALMRSSTDTQY
TRBJ2-3 | TRBV29-1 | SMVSQTQY
TRBJ2-7 | TRBV4-1 | ASSQALPGGMTYEQY
TRBJ2-5 | TRBV7-2 | ASSSGRGETQY
TRBJ2-3 | TRBV7-2 | ASSLALAGGSTDTQY
TRBJ2-1 | TRBV6-1 | ASNLLAAYNEQF
TRBJ1-1 | TRBV25-1 | ASSEERRTEAF
TRBJ2-3 | TRBV27 | ASSRGVDTQY
TRBJ2-5 | TRBV6-1 | ASRGSVLGQETQY
TRBJ2-1 | TRBV3-1 | ASSQDHIRGGEQF
TRBJ1-1 | TRBV7-2 | ASKEGAGGNTEAF
TRBJ1-2 | TRBV28 | ASRRSGTPYGYT
. | TRBV12-3/TRBV12-4 | ASSPSLGSSYNEQY
TRBJ2-7 | TRBV15 | ATSRSRGQGNNEQY
TRBJ1-5 | TRBV21-1 | ASTYGYSNQPQH
TRBJ2-3 | TRBV29-1 | GFGSGTDTQY
TRBJ2-1 | TRBV5-5 | ASSSTGTPYGQF
TRBJ1-6 | TRBV3-1 | ASTYRSDNSPLH
TRBJ2-7 | TRBV6-1 | ATSAGPSYEQY
TRBJ2-7 | TRBV20-1 | SALSPVGGIYEQY
TRBJ2-5 | TRBV20-1 | SANTGSPGETQY
TRBJ1-2 | TRBV9 | ASTGGPIPSYGYT
TRBJ2-1 | TRBV3-1 | ASSQVSGGRYNEQF
TRBJ2-7 | TRBV29-1 | SVAAGAGSSYEQY
. | TRBV30 | AWSIKTLDRGSHEQY
TRBJ2-7 | TRBV15 | ATSSANRGSYEQY
TRBJ2-1 | TRBV5-6 | ASSLFVSSYNEQF
TRBJ1-1 | TRBV27 | ASSDGRFTEAF
TRBJ2-7 | TRBV25-1 | ASSESGRALHEQY
TRBJ1-6 | TRBV2 | ASRKTGVNSPLH
TRBJ1-6 | TRBV7-9 | ASSQDIDNSPLH
TRBJ2-3 | TRBV5-1 | ASSFTLLAGGEHRYAY
TRBJ2-1 | TRBV4-1 | ASSQGLDRGRNEQF
TRBJ2-1 | TRBV5-1 | ASSGTLSYNEQF
TRBJ2-4 | TRBV28 | ASSLFKASGSGNIQY
TRBJ2-7 | TRBV20-1 | SARDRLGNYEQY
TRBJ2-5 | TRBV29-1 | SVNRGTKRETQY